This T cell receptor (beta chain) was sequenced during a study of blood T cell repertoires in COVID-19. Study background: Nucleic acid was either cDNA or gDNA, and it came from T cells, B-cell-depleted T cells, or PBMCs.

The CDR3 sequence is 15 residues long. Germline V gene data show CDR1 as LGHNA and CDR2 as YNFKEQ. This clone was seen a few times. A junction boundary mismatches the germline segment, possibly from a read error. The authors' processing: Estimated nucleated cell counts came from reference gene primer amplification. Sequenced by immunoSEQ multiplex PCR; TCRdb stores in-frame clones only, minus some. V, J and clone size are taken as reported in that table, and D and trimming were inferred from the DNA itself. The sample gives 60,000 to 70,000 clones, approximately 85% of which show up once; roughly 24% is in the top ten.

Sequences were obtained from peripheral blood. The genes are TRBV4-2 and TRBJ1-5, with no clear D. The receptor comes from a man aged 50-60 years with acute or convalescent COVID-19. CDR3 amino acids: CASSPIPGSSQPQHF. The CDR3 coding sequence is TGTGCCAGCAGCCCCATCCCCGGGAGCAGTCAGCCCCAGCATTTT.